The 11 T cell receptor beta chains given below trace back to one sample, sequenced in a study of naive and memory T cell subsets. Both TRBC1 and TRBC2 were covered by a beta constant-region primer of two equimolar oligonucleotides. Four rounds of PCR amplified the ligated cDNA using nested alpha and beta constant-region primers plus SP2. TCRdb itself ran the UMI-ligation and nested PCR reads through MiXCR, one entry per CDR3 protein. The data show roughly 97,000 distinct CDR3 sequences, about 14% seen once. Their recognized antigens are unknown. Notes on the study in general: Possibly reflecting memory cells re-expressing CD45RA, a few larger clonotypes occurred in naive repertoires, especially CD8.

The specimen was naive CD8+ T cells from blood. Receptor source: a human donor in good health.

This chain's CDR3 is CASSLTSGGADEQFF. The CDR3, as DNA: TGTGCCAGCAGCTTGACTAGCGGGGGGGCCGATGAGCAGTTCTTC. This chain connects TRBV7-9 to TRBJ2-1; 14 bases are shared with TRBD2. V gave up 3 bases and J gave up 8 bases; unmatched junction bases: 3. The CDR3 consists of 15 residues. Germline CDR1 is SEHNR and CDR2 is FQNEAQ (reference sequence). Filled out from reference TRBV7-9 and TRBJ2-1, the complete variable domain reads DTGVSQNPRHKITKRGQNVTFRCDPISEHNRLYWYRQTLGQGPEFLTYFQNEAQLEKSRLLSDRFSAERPKGSFSTLEIQRTEQGDSAMYLCASSLTSGGADEQFFGPGTRLTVL.

The chain uses TRBV9 and TRBJ2-7; D is unresolved. The ends were cut back, 0 bases at V and 6 bases at J, with 10 bases in the middle. The CDR3 spans 13 residues. CDR1 is SGDLS, CDR2 YYNGEE, per germline. In nucleotides, the CDR3 is TGTGCCAGCAGCGTAGCTGGGTGGAGCGAGCAGTACTTC. This codes for CASSVAGWSEQYF.

V usage is TRBV18 and J usage is TRBJ1-4; 8 bases fit TRBD1. The CDR3 totals 15 residues. V dropped 5 bases and J dropped 2; count of bases not matched to a gene: 4. Germline V gene data show CDR1 as KGHSH and CDR2 as LQKENI. The CDR3 spells CASSTSGGTNEKLFF. The CDR3 DNA sequence: TGTGCCAGCTCAACGTCAGGGGGCACTAATGAAAAACTGTTTTTT.

Only a few counts were recorded for this clonotype. The chain joins TRBV12-3 or TRBV12-4 to TRBJ1-1; 12 positions agree with TRBD1. The CDR3 contains 14 residues. Germline trimming cut 4 bases from V and 11 bases from J; bases unmatched to any gene: 8. The CDR3 DNA follows: TGTGCCAGCAGTTCGGGGACAGGGGGCTCTTGGGCTTTCTTT. It is translated as CASSSGTGGSWAFF.

V is TRBV7-9 and J is TRBJ1-2, with D uncertain. Per the germline V gene, CDR1 is SEHNR and CDR2 is FQNEAQ (reference sequence). CDR3 length: 14 amino acids. V lost 5 bases and J lost 0, with 10 bases in between. The DNA of the CDR3 is TGTGCCAGCAGCCCACCCGCTACTAACTATGGCTACACCTTC. Amino acid sequence: CASSPPATNYGYTF.

This clonotype was counted ten times or more. This sequence joins TRBV19 and TRBJ2-3; D might be TRBD2 (6 bases). Germline CDR1 reads LNHDA; CDR2 reads SQIVND (reference sequence). CDR3 length: 13 amino acids. Deletions cut 6 bases from V and 9 bases from J, with 16 bases between. The CDR3 nucleotides read TGTGCCAGTAGCCCCCTCCGGGACTTCACGCAGTATTTT. This gives the protein CASSPLRDFTQYF.

The V and J genes are TRBV4-3 and TRBJ2-3; D unresolved. This CDR3 contains 13 residues. V was trimmed by 0 bases and J by 6 bases, leaving 7 bases between them. CDR1 and CDR2 (germline): LGHNA, YSLEER. The CDR3 DNA reads TGCGCCAGCAGCCAAGAGTCAGAGGATACGCAGTATTTT. It codes for CASSQESEDTQYF.

This clonotype was seen a few times. This CDR3 is CASSLTSGTDQETQYF. The CDR3 DNA reads TGTGCCAGCAGCCTTACCTCCGGGACAGACCAAGAGACCCAGTACTTC. The gene calls are TRBV7-9 and TRBJ2-5; TRBD1 agrees at 7 bases. Germline loops: CDR1 SEHNR, CDR2 FQNEAQ (reference sequence). CDR3 size: 16 residues. After removal of 5 bases from V and 0 bases from J, the junction contained 9 bases not matched to a gene. Based on the CDR3 plus reference TRBV7-9 and TRBJ2-5, the full variable domain is DTGVSQNPRHKITKRGQNVTFRCDPISEHNRLYWYRQTLGQGPEFLTYFQNEAQLEKSRLLSDRFSAERPKGSFSTLEIQRTEQGDSAMYLCASSLTSGTDQETQYFGPGTRLLVL.

This clonotype was picked up a small number of times. The rearrangement links TRBV27 to TRBJ2-1, with D possibly TRBD1 on 6 matching bases. Per germline, CDR1 MNHEY and CDR2 SMNVEV (reference sequence). Trimming shortened V by 0 bases and J by 4 bases, and 10 bases separated the two germline ends. The CDR3 spans 15 residues. CDR3 nucleotide sequence: TGTGCCAGCAGTTTATCAGGGGACAAATACAATGAGCAGTTCTTC. It specifies CASSLSGDKYNEQFF.

In its sample, this clonotype was seen a few times. The chain couples TRBV20-1 to TRBJ2-1, with D perhaps matching TRBD2 (5 bases). Germline assignment: CDR1 DFQATT and CDR2 SNEGSKA (reference sequence). The CDR3 is made up of 16 amino acids. V was clipped by 3 bases and J by 1 base, with 16 bases between them. As DNA, the CDR3 is TGCAGTGCTAGTGTCGGGAAAGCTGGTTCCTACAATGAGCAGTTCTTC. Its translation is CSASVGKAGSYNEQFF.

CDR3 sequence: CASSLAQGSPTDTQYF. Here the CDR3 DNA reads TGTGCCAGCAGCTTAGCCCAGGGGTCCCCCACAGATACGCAGTATTTT. V usage is TRBV7-9 and J usage is TRBJ2-3, with D possibly being TRBD1 (6 bases). Germline V gene data show CDR1 as SEHNR and CDR2 as FQNEAQ (reference sequence). Between the trimmed V and J ends, which lost 0 bases and 2 bases, there was a span of 12 bases. The CDR3 totals 16 residues.